The T cell receptor beta chain described here comes from a study of T cells in Graves' hyperthyroidism and ophthalmopathy. Points on this clonotype: The target antigen is unknown. The DNA is omitted, as the CDR3 cannot be located on it reliably, and the CDR3 follows TCRdb's listing.

Findings of the study overall: Ophthalmopathy onset followed model prediction by a median around six months. Most thyroid clonotypes with frequency above 0.001 were detected in blood.

The CDR3 region is 14 residues in length, termini included. Per the germline V gene, CDR1 is SGHRS and CDR2 is YFSETQ. Using RNA transcripts as the source, TCR beta CDR3 regions were amplified. HTBI primers were used for first-round RT-PCR of the TCR CDR3. One entry per CDR3 protein, called by TCRdb with MiXCR from the multiplex PCR reads. This table holds 500,000 to 600,000 distinct CDR3 sequences, 46% found once. What was sequenced was peripheral blood or thyroid tissue (not recorded which). The TCR originated in an adult woman with Graves' disease, either hyperthyroidism or ophthalmopathy (not recorded which). V usage is TRBV5-1 and J usage is TRBJ1-1; the D call in the table, TRBD1, was not verified against the DNA. The CDR3 reads CASKVGTGSTEAFF.